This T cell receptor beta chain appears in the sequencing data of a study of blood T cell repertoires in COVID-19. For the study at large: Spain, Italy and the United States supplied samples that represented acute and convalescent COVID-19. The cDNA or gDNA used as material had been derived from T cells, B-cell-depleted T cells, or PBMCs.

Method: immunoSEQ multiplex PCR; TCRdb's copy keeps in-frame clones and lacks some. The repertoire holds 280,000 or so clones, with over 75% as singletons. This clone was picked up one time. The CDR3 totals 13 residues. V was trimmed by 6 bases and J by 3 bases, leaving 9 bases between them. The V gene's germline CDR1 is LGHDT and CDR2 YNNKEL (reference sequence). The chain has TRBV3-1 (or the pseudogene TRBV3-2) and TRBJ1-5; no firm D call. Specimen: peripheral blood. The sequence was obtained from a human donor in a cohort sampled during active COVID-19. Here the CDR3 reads CASSHSSNQPQHF. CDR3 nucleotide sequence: TGTGCCAGCAGTCACAGCTCCAATCAGCCCCAGCATTTT.